The 20 T cell receptor beta chains below all came from one sample that was sequenced in a study of human T cells and chemical hapten exposure. Time point indicated: healthy volunteer bleed at 6 weeks. Unfractionated whole blood was the source from which total RNA was extracted. One entry per CDR3 protein results from TCRdb running MiXCR on the RACE reads. The table shows approximately 81,000 distinct CDR3 sequences, with over 8.5% occurring only once. Sequencing was carried out using whole blood. These TCRs come from a male donor in good health. Some clones in this sample may be carry-over from other donors' samples.

In its sample, this clonotype was seen a few times. V is TRBV20-1 and J is TRBJ1-5; 7 nucleotides match TRBD1. The CDR3 runs 15 residues. V lost 6 bases, J lost 0 bases, and 8 bases stayed unmatched. The germline V gene has CDR1 DFQATT and CDR2 SNEGSKA (reference sequence). CDR3 sequence: CSALRDRDSNQPQHF. For the CDR3, the DNA is TGCAGTGCCCTGCGGGACAGAGATAGCAATCAGCCCCAGCATTTT.

This clonotype showed up just a few times. The rearrangement links TRBV6-2 or TRBV6-3 to TRBJ2-3, with TRBD2 identical over 9 bases. V gave up 7 bases and J gave up 4 bases; unmatched junction bases: 9. The CDR3 sequence is 15 residues long. Per the germline V gene, CDR1 is MNHEY and CDR2 is SVGEGT. CDR3 sequence: CASTSTSGLADTQYF. CDR3 nucleotide sequence: TGTGCCAGCACCTCAACTAGCGGGTTGGCAGATACGCAGTATTTT.

This clonotype was found a few times. The gene calls are TRBV9 and TRBJ2-3; D call uncertain. The CDR3 length is 12 residues. With 0 bases removed from V and 3 bases from J, the gap between germline ends came to 2 bases. Germline CDR1 reads SGDLS; CDR2 reads YYNGEE. This CDR3 reads CASSVVTDTQYF. In DNA, the CDR3 is TGTGCCAGCAGCGTAGTAACAGATACGCAGTATTTT.

The chain uses TRBV6-6 and TRBJ2-7; TRBD2 agrees at 8 bases. Trimming took 6 bases from V and 4 from J; bases not matched to a gene: 2. This CDR3 is built from 12 residues. Germline assignment: CDR1 MNHNY and CDR2 SVGAGI (reference sequence). CDR3 DNA: TGTGCCAGCAGCCCGGGGGGGTACGAGCAGTACTTC. It yields the protein CASSPGGYEQYF.

The J gene is TRBJ2-7, the V gene TRBV6-5; 10 positions match TRBD2. The CDR3 has 15 amino acids. The germline CDR1 and CDR2 sequences are MNHEY and SVGAGI. With 2 bases clipped from V and 3 bases from J, the junction kept 4 bases outside the gene matches. The CDR3 loop is CASSYLSGRVYEQYF. CDR3 DNA sequence: TGTGCCAGCAGTTACCTGAGCGGGAGGGTCTACGAGCAGTACTTC.

CDR3 region: CASSQVANIQYF. The DNA of the CDR3 is TGTGCCAGCAGCCAAGTGGCAAACATTCAGTACTTC. V gene TRBV14 combines with J gene TRBJ2-4; unclear D gene. Germline V lookup: CDR1 SGHDN, CDR2 FVKESK. This CDR3 comprises 12 residues. The ends were cut back, 1 base at V and 6 bases at J, with 4 bases in the middle.

This clonotype was observed at least ten times. The V and J genes are TRBV12-3 or TRBV12-4 and TRBJ1-5, with 8 bases identical to TRBD1. CDR3 length equals 15 residues. J gave up 2 bases and V 6 bases, and 6 bases lay outside the gene matches. The CDR3 sequence is CASSPGGEGNQPQHF. CDR3 DNA sequence: TGTGCCAGCAGCCCAGGGGGCGAAGGCAATCAGCCCCAGCATTTT.

This clonotype was seen more than once but under ten times. The rearrangement links TRBV5-5 to TRBJ2-5; possible D gene TRBD1, 5 bases. Germline values: CDR1 SGHKS, CDR2 YYEKEE (reference sequence). The CDR3 is 14 residues long. Trimming stripped 1 base from V and 1 base from J, with 8 bases between. The CDR3 sequence is CASSLLGVQETQYF. The CDR3 DNA is TGTGCCAGCAGCTTGCTAGGGGTCCAAGAGACCCAGTACTTC.

Many counts were recorded for this clonotype. The CDR3 DNA reads as TGCAGTGCTAAGGCCGGGACAGGGGGCAATCAGCCCCAGCATTTT. Translation: CSAKAGTGGNQPQHF. The chain joins TRBV20-1 to TRBJ1-5, with TRBD1 matching over 10 bases. V shed 4 bases and J 2 bases; nucleotides not matched to a gene: 5. This CDR3 is built from 15 residues. Per germline, CDR1 DFQATT and CDR2 SNEGSKA (reference sequence).

This clonotype turned up a few times. The CDR3: CSARGTEAYEQYF. CDR3 nucleotides: TGCAGTGCTCGCGGAACGGAGGCCTACGAGCAGTACTTC. The V gene is TRBV20-1, the J gene TRBJ2-7, with D possibly TRBD2 on 5 matching bases. Germline CDR1 and CDR2: DFQATT and SNEGSKA (reference sequence). The CDR3 spans 13 residues. The germline V and J ends were trimmed by 5 bases and 2 bases, with 13 bases remaining between them.

This chain uses TRBV5-4 with TRBJ1-5; D gene uncertain. Germline values: CDR1 SGHNT, CDR2 YYREEE (reference sequence). V lost 0 bases, J lost 3 bases, and 4 bases lay in between. This CDR3 contains 13 residues. The DNA of the CDR3 is TGTGCCAGCAGCTTGGATGCCAATCAGCCCCAGCATTTT. Encoded protein: CASSLDANQPQHF.

This clonotype occurred a few times. This sequence joins TRBV27 and TRBJ1-1; possibly TRBD1 for D (5 bases). The germline V gene encodes CDR1 MNHEY and CDR2 SMNVEV (reference sequence). The germline V and J ends were trimmed by 6 bases and 3 bases, with 11 bases remaining between them. This CDR3 is built from 13 residues. CDR3 sequence (DNA): TGTGCCAGCAGGGGGCTGTCCCACACTGAAGCTTTCTTT. Translated: CASRGLSHTEAFF.

This clonotype was seen ten or more times. The chain uses TRBV6-6 and TRBJ1-2; unclear D gene. The CDR3 is 13 amino acids. Trimming removed 5 bases at V and 8 bases at J, with 15 bases between. Germline V gene data show CDR1 as MNHNY and CDR2 as SVGAGI (reference sequence). CDR3 coding DNA: TGTGCCAGCAGTCCCTCCGGAGGTCAAGGCTACACCTTC. Encoded protein: CASSPSGGQGYTF.

This clonotype was observed a handful of times. The CDR3 coding sequence is TGTGCCAGCAGCTTAGGAGGACAGGGTGGTTCACCCCTCCACTTT. It encodes CASSLGGQGGSPLHF. V gene TRBV7-8 combines with J gene TRBJ1-6; 8 bases line up with TRBD1. This CDR3 is built from 15 residues. V lost 1 base to trimming and J lost 9 bases; unmatched junction nucleotides: 5. Germline V gives CDR1 SGHVS, CDR2 FQNEAQ. Together with reference TRBV7-8 and TRBJ1-6, the CDR3 gives the full variable domain: GAGVSQSPRYKVAKRGQDVALRCDPISGHVSLFWYQQALGQGPEFLTYFQNEAQLDKSGLPSDRFFAERPEGSVSTLKIQRTQQEDSAVYLCASSLGGQGGSPLHFGNGTRLTVT.

This clonotype occurred a few times. V usage is TRBV6-5 and J usage is TRBJ1-1; 7 bases match TRBD1. After removal of 7 bases from V and 4 bases from J, the junction contained 6 bases not matched to a gene. This CDR3 spans 13 amino acids. Germline values: CDR1 MNHEY, CDR2 SVGAGI. The CDR3 bases are TGTGCCAGCAAAGAAGGGGGCAGCACTGAAGCTTTCTTT. It translates to CASKEGGSTEAFF.

This clonotype was counted a few times. This rearrangement joins TRBV11-2 to TRBJ2-2; TRBD2 might be the D (5 bases). This CDR3 has 17 residues. Trimming cost V 6 bases and J 5 bases, with 22 bases left between them. Germline CDR1 and CDR2: SGHAT and FQNNGV. This chain's CDR3 is CASSISRNFGKTGELFF. The CDR3 DNA sequence: TGTGCCAGCAGTATTAGTAGGAATTTCGGGAAGACCGGGGAGCTGTTTTTT.

The chain carries TRBV14 and TRBJ2-7; TRBD2 aligns across 13 bases. The J segment lost 2 bases and the V segment lost 6 bases, leaving 10 bases of the junction unmatched. Germline CDR1 reads SGHDN; CDR2 reads FVKESK. The CDR3 spans 17 residues. The CDR3 nucleotides read TGTGCCAGCAGTCCTACTAGCGGGAGGGCCTTAGCCTACGAGCAGTACTTC. Protein: CASSPTSGRALAYEQYF.

This clonotype was counted ten times or more. This chain links TRBV7-2 with TRBJ1-2; D is possibly TRBD1 (5 bases). Germline loops: CDR1 SGHTA, CDR2 FQGNSA. This CDR3 region has 16 residues. Trimming removed 4 bases at V and 7 bases at J, with 22 bases between. The CDR3 nucleotides are TGTGCCAGCAGCTCCCTTGGCCCAGGGACTAGTGTTGGCTACACCTTC. It specifies CASSSLGPGTSVGYTF. Full variable domain (missing parts from reference TRBV7-2 and TRBJ1-2): GAGVSQSPSNKVTEKGKDVELRCDPISGHTALYWYRQSLGQGLEFLIYFQGNSAPDKSGLPSDRFSAERTGGSVSTLTIQRTQQEDSAVYLCASSSLGPGTSVGYTFGSGTRLTVV.

This chain joins TRBV19 and TRBJ2-5, with 9 bases identical to TRBD1. This CDR3 region has 16 residues. J gave up 1 base and V 3 bases, and 6 bases lay outside the gene matches. From germline, CDR1 is LNHDA and CDR2 SQIVND (reference sequence). In DNA, the CDR3 is TGTGCCAGTAGTATGAGACAGGGGGATTTCCAAGAGACCCAGTACTTC. Amino acids: CASSMRQGDFQETQYF. Full variable domain (remainder filled in from reference TRBV19 and TRBJ2-5): DGGITQSPKYLFRKEGQNVTLSCEQNLNHDAMYWYRQDPGQGLRLIYYSQIVNDFQKGDIAEGYSVSREKKESFPLTVTSAQKNPTAFYLCASSMRQGDFQETQYFGPGTRLLVL.

This clonotype was counted only a few times. J is TRBJ2-1 and V is TRBV19, with 15 bases identical to TRBD2. CDR1 is LNHDA and CDR2 is SQIVND in the germline V gene (reference sequence). This CDR3 is built from 18 residues. V shed 3 bases, J shed 0 bases, and the junction held 3 bases outside the gene matches. Here the CDR3 reads CASSMGLAGGGSYNEQFF. In DNA form, the CDR3 reads TGTGCCAGTAGTATGGGACTAGCGGGGGGAGGCTCCTACAATGAGCAGTTCTTC.